This T cell receptor beta chain appears in the sequencing data of a study of blood T cell repertoires in COVID-19. Study as a whole: The origin of the acute and convalescent COVID-19 samples was the United States, Italy and Spain.

Germline V gene data show CDR1 as SGHTA and CDR2 as FQGNSA. Trimming cost V 1 base and J 4 bases; bases outside gene matches: 3. The CDR3 runs 14 residues. Generated by immunoSEQ multiplex PCR, the TCRdb table keeps only in-frame clones and is missing some. The sample holds a few hundred thousand clones, around 87% seen once. The sequence was collected from a woman aged 45-65 years with acute or convalescent COVID-19. Specimen: peripheral blood. V gene TRBV7-2 combines with J gene TRBJ1-2; 7 bases are shared with TRBD1. CDR3 nucleotides: TGTGCCAGCAGCTTAGGGGGGACAGTCTATGGCTACACCTTC. This encodes CASSLGGTVYGYTF.